These T cell receptor beta chains were read from a single sample in a study of shared clonotypes between healthy human individuals. Sequencing was performed with immunoSEQ multiplex PCR; in TCRdb, only in-frame clones are kept and a portion is missing. The sample has some 2,500,000 clones, less than 95% seen once. The sequenced material came from naive CD4+ T cells from PBMCs. The receptors shown here come from a man younger than 30 in good health. Some clones in this sample may be carry-over from other donors' samples. The CDR3 runs from the conserved cysteine through the conserved F or W. A D gene is named only where the DNA matches it firmly.

D gene: TRBD2; V gene: TRBV28; J gene: TRBJ2-3; CDR3 protein: CASREAGTSDTDTQYF; CDR3 DNA: TGTGCCAGCAGAGAAGCGGGAACTAGCGATACAGATACGCAGTATTTT
D gene: TRBD1; V gene: TRBV10-3; J gene: TRBJ2-2; CDR3 protein: CAISGDRGYTGELFF; CDR3 DNA: TGTGCCATCTCGGGAGACAGGGGCTACACCGGGGAGCTGTTTTTT
D gene: TRBD2; V gene: TRBV5-1; J gene: TRBJ2-1; CDR3 protein: CASSWVGTSGYNEQFF; CDR3 DNA: TGCGCCAGCAGTTGGGTAGGGACTAGCGGATACAATGAGCAGTTCTTC
D gene: TRBD1; V gene: TRBV5-1; J gene: TRBJ1-1; CDR3 protein: CASSPGDRGTEAFF; CDR3 DNA: TGCGCCAGCAGTCCGGGGGACAGGGGCACTGAAGCTTTCTTT
D gene: .; V gene: TRBV4-1; J gene: TRBJ1-5; CDR3 protein: CASSRQEVRVSNQPQHF; CDR3 DNA: TGCGCCAGCAGCCGCCAGGAGGTCAGGGTTAGCAATCAGCCCCAGCATTTT
D gene: TRBD2; V gene: TRBV5-5; J gene: TRBJ2-7; CDR3 protein: CASSPTGAGHSYEQYF; CDR3 DNA: TGTGCCAGCAGCCCAACCGGAGCGGGGCACTCCTACGAGCAGTACTTC
D gene: .; V gene: TRBV2; J gene: TRBJ1-1; CDR3 protein: CASSDLGSSLVAEAFF; CDR3 DNA: TGTGCCAGCAGTGATCTTGGTTCCAGTTTAGTCGCTGAAGCTTTCTTT
D gene: TRBD1; V gene: TRBV19; J gene: TRBJ1-2; CDR3 protein: CASSIVGVLGQVSYGYTF; CDR3 DNA: TGTGCCAGTAGTATCGTCGGAGTCCTGGGACAGGTATCATATGGCTACACCTTC
D gene: .; V gene: TRBV19; J gene: TRBJ2-5; CDR3 protein: CASSSVRVSQETQYF; CDR3 DNA: TGTGCCAGTAGTAGCGTACGGGTGAGCCAAGAGACCCAGTACTTC
D gene: .; V gene: TRBV6-6; J gene: TRBJ2-4; CDR3 protein: CASSYMETHDKNIQYF; CDR3 DNA: TGTGCCAGCAGTTACATGGAAACTCATGACAAAAACATTCAGTACTTC
D gene: TRBD1; V gene: TRBV11-2; J gene: TRBJ1-2; CDR3 protein: CASSPGTGEVGYTF; CDR3 DNA: TGTGCCAGCAGCCCCGGGACAGGGGAGGTTGGCTACACCTTC
D gene: .; V gene: TRBV7-8; J gene: TRBJ1-1; CDR3 protein: CASSWQGPVAEAFF; CDR3 DNA: TGTGCCAGCAGCTGGCAGGGTCCAGTCGCTGAAGCTTTCTTT
D gene: TRBD1; V gene: TRBV29-1; J gene: TRBJ2-3; CDR3 protein: CSVNRGDGTDTQYF; CDR3 DNA: TGCAGCGTAAACAGGGGTGACGGCACAGATACGCAGTATTTT
D gene: TRBD1; V gene: TRBV18; J gene: TRBJ1-1; CDR3 protein: CASSIGGGQENTEAFF; CDR3 DNA: TGTGCCAGCTCTATCGGGGGGGGACAGGAGAACACTGAAGCTTTCTTT
D gene: TRBD1; V gene: TRBV28; J gene: TRBJ1-3; CDR3 protein: CASSTTLGTAGNTIYF; CDR3 DNA: TGTGCCAGCAGTACCACCCTGGGGACAGCTGGAAACACCATATATTTT
D gene: TRBD2; V gene: TRBV9; J gene: TRBJ2-3; CDR3 protein: CASSLLAGASPRQYF; CDR3 DNA: TGTGCCAGCAGTCTACTAGCGGGAGCTTCCCCGCGGCAGTATTTT
D gene: .; V gene: TRBV7-8; J gene: TRBJ1-5; CDR3 protein: CASSLGDPTFNQPQHF; CDR3 DNA: TGTGCCAGCAGCTTAGGGGACCCCACTTTCAATCAGCCCCAGCATTTT
D gene: TRBD1; V gene: TRBV19; J gene: TRBJ2-4; CDR3 protein: CASSVSGTGTSIAKNIQYF; CDR3 DNA: TGTGCCAGTAGTGTATCCGGGACAGGTACTTCCATAGCCAAAAACATTCAGTACTTC
D gene: .; V gene: TRBV19; J gene: TRBJ1-1; CDR3 protein: CASSIAPFRANTEAFF; CDR3 DNA: TGTGCCAGTAGTATAGCTCCATTCAGGGCTAACACTGAAGCTTTCTTT
D gene: .; V gene: TRBV27; J gene: TRBJ1-1; CDR3 protein: CASRIVALIGPNTEAFF; CDR3 DNA: TGTGCCAGCAGAATTGTGGCCTTAATAGGGCCGAACACTGAAGCTTTCTTT
D gene: .; V gene: TRBV14; J gene: TRBJ1-2; CDR3 protein: CASSQYGYTF; CDR3 DNA: TGTGCCAGCAGCCAATATGGCTACACCTTC
D gene: TRBD1; V gene: TRBV6-5; J gene: TRBJ1-4; CDR3 protein: CASTRQGSNEKLFF; CDR3 DNA: TGTGCCAGCACGCGACAGGGTTCTAATGAAAAACTGTTTTTT